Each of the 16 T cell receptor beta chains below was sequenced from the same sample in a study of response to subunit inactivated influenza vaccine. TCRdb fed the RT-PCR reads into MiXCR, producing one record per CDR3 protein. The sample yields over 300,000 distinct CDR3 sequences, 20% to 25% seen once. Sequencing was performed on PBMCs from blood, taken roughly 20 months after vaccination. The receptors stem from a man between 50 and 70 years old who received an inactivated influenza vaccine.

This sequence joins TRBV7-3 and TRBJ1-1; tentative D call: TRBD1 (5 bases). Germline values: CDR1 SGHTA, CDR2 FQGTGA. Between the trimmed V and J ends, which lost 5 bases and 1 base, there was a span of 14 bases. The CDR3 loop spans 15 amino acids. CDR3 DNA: TGTGCCAGCAGCCTGAACGGAGGGGAGAACACTGAAGCTTTCTTT. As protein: CASSLNGGENTEAFF.

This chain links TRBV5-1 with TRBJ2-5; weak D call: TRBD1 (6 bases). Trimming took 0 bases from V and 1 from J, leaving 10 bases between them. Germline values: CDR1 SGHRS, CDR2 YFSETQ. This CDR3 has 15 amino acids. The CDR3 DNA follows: TGCGCCAGCAGCTTGGGAAGACAGGTCCAAGAGACCCAGTACTTC. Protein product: CASSLGRQVQETQYF.

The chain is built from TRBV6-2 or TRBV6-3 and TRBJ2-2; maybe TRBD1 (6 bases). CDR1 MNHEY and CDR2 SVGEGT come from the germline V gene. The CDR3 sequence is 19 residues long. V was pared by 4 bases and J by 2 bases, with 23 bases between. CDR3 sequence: CASSSIKPPWTANTGELFF. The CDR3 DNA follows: TGTGCCAGCAGTTCCATAAAGCCCCCTTGGACAGCCAACACCGGGGAGCTGTTTTTT.

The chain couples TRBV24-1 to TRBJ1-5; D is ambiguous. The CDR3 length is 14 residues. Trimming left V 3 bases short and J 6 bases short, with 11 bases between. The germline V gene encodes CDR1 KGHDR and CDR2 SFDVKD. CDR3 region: CATSDGVVGQPQHF. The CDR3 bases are TGTGCCACCAGTGATGGGGTTGTCGGTCAGCCCCAGCATTTT.

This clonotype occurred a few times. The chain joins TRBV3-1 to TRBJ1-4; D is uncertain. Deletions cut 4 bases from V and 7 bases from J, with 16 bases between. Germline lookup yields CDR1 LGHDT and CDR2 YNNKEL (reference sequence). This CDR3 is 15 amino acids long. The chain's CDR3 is CASSLSGPLGEKLFF. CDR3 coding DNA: TGTGCCAGCAGCCTCTCGGGCCCCCTGGGTGAAAAACTGTTTTTT.

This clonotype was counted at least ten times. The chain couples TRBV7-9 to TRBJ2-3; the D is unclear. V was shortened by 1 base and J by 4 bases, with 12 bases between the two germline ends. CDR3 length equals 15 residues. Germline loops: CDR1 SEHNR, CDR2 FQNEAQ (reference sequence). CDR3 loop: CASSLGSFGSDTQYF. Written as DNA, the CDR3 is TGTGCCAGCAGCTTAGGGTCCTTTGGGTCAGATACGCAGTATTTT.

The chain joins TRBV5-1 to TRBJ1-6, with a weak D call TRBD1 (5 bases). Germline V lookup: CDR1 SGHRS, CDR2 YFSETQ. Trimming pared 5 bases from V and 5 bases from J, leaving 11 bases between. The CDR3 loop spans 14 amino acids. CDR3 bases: TGCGCCAGCAGACGGGGACTCGATAATTCACCCCTCCACTTT. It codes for CASRRGLDNSPLHF.

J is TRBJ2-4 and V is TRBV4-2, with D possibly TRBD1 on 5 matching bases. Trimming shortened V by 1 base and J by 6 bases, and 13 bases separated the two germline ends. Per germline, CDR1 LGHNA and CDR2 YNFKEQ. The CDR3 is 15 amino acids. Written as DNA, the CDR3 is TGTGCCAGCAGCCAAGGGGAAGGGGATGGAAACATTCAGTACTTC. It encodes CASSQGEGDGNIQYF.

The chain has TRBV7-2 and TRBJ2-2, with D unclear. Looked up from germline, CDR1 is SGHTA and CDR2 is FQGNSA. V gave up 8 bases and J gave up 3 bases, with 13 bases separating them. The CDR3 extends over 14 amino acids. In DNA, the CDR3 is TGTGCCAGCCGACCCGACCACTACACCGGGGAGCTGTTTTTT. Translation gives CASRPDHYTGELFF. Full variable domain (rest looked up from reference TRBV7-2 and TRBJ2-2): GAGVSQSPSNKVTEKGKDVELRCDPISGHTALYWYRQSLGQGLEFLIYFQGNSAPDKSGLPSDRFSAERTGGSVSTLTIQRTQQEDSAVYLCASRPDHYTGELFFGEGSRLTVL.

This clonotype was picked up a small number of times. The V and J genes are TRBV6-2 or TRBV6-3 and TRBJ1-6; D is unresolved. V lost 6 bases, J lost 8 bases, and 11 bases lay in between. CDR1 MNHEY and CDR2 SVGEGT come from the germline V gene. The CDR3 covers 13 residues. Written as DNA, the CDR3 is TGTGCCAGCAGCCCACAACGGGATTCACCCCTCCACTTT. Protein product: CASSPQRDSPLHF.

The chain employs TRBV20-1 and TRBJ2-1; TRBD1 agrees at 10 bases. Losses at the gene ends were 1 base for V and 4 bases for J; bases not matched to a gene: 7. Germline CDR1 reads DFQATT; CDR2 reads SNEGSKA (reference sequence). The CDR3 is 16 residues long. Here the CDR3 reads CSARVTGTGAYNEQFF. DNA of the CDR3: TGCAGTGCTAGAGTCACAGGGACAGGGGCTTACAATGAGCAGTTCTTC.

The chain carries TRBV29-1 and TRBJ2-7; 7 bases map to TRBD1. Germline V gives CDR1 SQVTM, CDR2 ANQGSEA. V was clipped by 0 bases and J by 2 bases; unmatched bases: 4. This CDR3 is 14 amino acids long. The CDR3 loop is CSVEDRGQPYEQYF. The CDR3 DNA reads TGCAGCGTTGAAGATCGGGGACAGCCCTACGAGCAGTACTTC.

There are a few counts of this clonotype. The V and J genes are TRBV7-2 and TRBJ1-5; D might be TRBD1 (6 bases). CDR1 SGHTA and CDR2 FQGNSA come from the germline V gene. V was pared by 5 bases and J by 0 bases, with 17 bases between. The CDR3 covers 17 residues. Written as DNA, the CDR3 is TGTGCCAGCAGCCTACAGGGAACAGGGTTTAGCAATCAGCCCCAGCATTTT. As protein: CASSLQGTGFSNQPQHF.

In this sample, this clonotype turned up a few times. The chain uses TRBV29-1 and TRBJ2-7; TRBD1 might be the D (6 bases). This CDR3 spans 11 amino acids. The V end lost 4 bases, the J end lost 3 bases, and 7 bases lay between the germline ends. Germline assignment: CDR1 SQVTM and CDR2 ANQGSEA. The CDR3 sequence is CSVGDNYEQYF. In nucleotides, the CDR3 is TGCAGCGTTGGGGACAACTACGAGCAGTACTTC.

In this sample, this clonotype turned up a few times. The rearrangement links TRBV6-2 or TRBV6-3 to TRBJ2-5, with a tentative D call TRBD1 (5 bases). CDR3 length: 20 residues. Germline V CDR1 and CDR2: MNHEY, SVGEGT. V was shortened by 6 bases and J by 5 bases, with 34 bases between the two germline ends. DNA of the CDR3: TGTGCCAGCAGCGCCCTGAGGCAAGGGGCCCTAAACTATCCCGGTGAGACCCAGTACTTC. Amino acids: CASSALRQGALNYPGETQYF.

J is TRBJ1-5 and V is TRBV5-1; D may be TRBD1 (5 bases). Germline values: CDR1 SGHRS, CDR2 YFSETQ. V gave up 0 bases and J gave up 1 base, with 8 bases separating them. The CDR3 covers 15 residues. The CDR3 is CASSLVGDSNQPQHF. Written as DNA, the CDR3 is TGCGCCAGCAGCTTGGTGGGGGACAGCAATCAGCCCCAGCATTTT.